The entry below describes one T cell receptor beta chain. TCRdb independently ran MiXCR on the RACE reads; one entry per CDR3 protein. Among around 300,000 distinct CDR3 sequences listed, around 6.9% were seen once. This record comes from a study of human T cells and chemical hapten exposure. CDR3 length: 11 residues. Germline-derived CDR1 and CDR2 are SNHLY and FYNNEI. The V end lost 7 bases, the J end lost 4 bases, and 7 bases lay between the germline ends. The time point: patch test 1, 2 weeks after DPC sensitization. Specified treatment: therapeutic diphenylcyclopropenone sensitization with weekly scalp DPC.

The rearrangement links TRBV2 to TRBJ2-5; D not resolved. The sample here was whole blood, taken in connection with sensitization to the hapten diphenylcyclopropenone (DPC). The receptor was derived from a woman between 18 and 30 years old with alopecia areata. Some clones in this sample may be carry-over from other donors' samples. The CDR3 is CASNAAETQYF. The CDR3, as DNA: TGTGCCAGCAATGCCGCAGAGACCCAGTACTTC.